One and the same sample provided the 23 T cell receptor beta chains below, sequenced in a study of cytomegalovirus exposure and HLA in healthy donors. Researchers ran the PCR with 60 Vbeta and 13 Jbeta primers. Method: immunoSEQ multiplex PCR; TCRdb's copy keeps in-frame clones and lacks some. This table has 150,000 to 200,000 clones, more than 85% appearing once. The sequencing input was PBMCs. All receptors derive from a woman between 18 and 29 years old in good health and CMV-seronegative.

This rearrangement joins TRBV19 to TRBJ2-3; 7 bases agree with TRBD1. CDR1 is LNHDA, CDR2 SQIVND, per germline (reference sequence). The CDR3 sequence is 14 residues long. The ends lost 5 bases at V and 5 bases at J; junction bases unmatched: 7. The CDR3 is CASSPTGSGDTQYF. Written as DNA, the CDR3 is TGTGCCAGTAGTCCGACAGGGTCGGGAGATACGCAGTATTTT.

The chain has TRBV7-8 and TRBJ1-4, with D maybe TRBD1 (5 bases). The CDR3 consists of 14 residues. Germline values: CDR1 SGHVS, CDR2 FQNEAQ. Trimming removed 2 bases from V and 7 bases from J, with 11 bases in between. In nucleotides, the CDR3 is TGTGCCAGCAGCTTACGGAGGGGTCGTGAAAAACTGTTTTTT. Its translation: CASSLRRGREKLFF.

The rearrangement uses TRBV4-2 and TRBJ2-1; the match to TRBD1 covers 9 bases. The CDR3 runs to 17 residues. Unmatched junction bases numbered 14, after V lost 4 bases and J lost 7 bases. Germline loops: CDR1 LGHNA, CDR2 YNFKEQ. CDR3 sequence reads: CASSLGQGQGRANEQFF. CDR3 coding DNA: TGTGCCAGCAGCCTTGGCCAGGGACAGGGTCGGGCAAATGAGCAGTTCTTC.

This clone was observed once. This chain joins TRBV4-1 and TRBJ2-5, with D maybe TRBD1 (7 bases). The tail of the sequence fits TRBJ2-7 better, so the J call may be wrong. CDR1 and CDR2 from the germline V gene are MGHRA and YSYEKL. This CDR3 is built from 15 residues. CDR3 region: CASSQPQGEVGEQYF. The CDR3 region has the DNA TGCGCCAGCAGCCAACCTCAGGGGGAGGTTGGCGAGCAGTACTTC.

The J gene is TRBJ2-3, the V gene TRBV7-2; 10 positions match TRBD2. This CDR3 contains 16 residues. Germline lookup yields CDR1 SGHTA and CDR2 FQGNSA. V was clipped by 1 base and J by 9 bases; unmatched bases: 10. The CDR3 DNA follows: TGTGCCAGCAGCTTAGGGCCTAGCGGGAGTCCAAGGACGCAGTATTTT. Residues: CASSLGPSGSPRTQYF.

This chain uses TRBV4-2 with TRBJ1-5; D is ambiguous. The CDR3 extends over 17 amino acids. The germline V and J ends were trimmed by 0 bases and 2 bases, with 14 bases remaining between them. Per germline, CDR1 LGHNA and CDR2 YNFKEQ. CDR3 protein: CASSQDPTGVGNQPQHF. The CDR3 DNA follows: TGTGCCAGCAGCCAAGATCCGACCGGGGTTGGCAATCAGCCCCAGCATTTT.

V and J are TRBV7-2 and TRBJ2-5, with 7 nucleotides matching TRBD2. The J call may be faulty, since TRBJ2-7 better matches the DNA end. This CDR3 spans 15 amino acids. Looked up from germline, CDR1 is SGHTA and CDR2 is FQGNSA. CDR3 bases: TGTGCCAGCAGCCCGTGGGGGGGGGTATCCTACGAGCAGTACTTC. Protein product: CASSPWGGVSYEQYF.

This sequence joins TRBV19 and TRBJ2-7; 8 bases are a match to TRBD1. CDR1 and CDR2 (germline): LNHDA, SQIVND (reference sequence). This CDR3 is 14 amino acids long. V was clipped by 5 bases and J by 3 bases; unmatched bases: 6. The CDR3 region is CASSSQGELYEQYF. The DNA for the CDR3 is TGTGCCAGTAGTTCACAGGGGGAACTCTACGAGCAGTACTTC. Full variable domain (remainder filled in from reference TRBV19 and TRBJ2-7): DGGITQSPKYLFRKEGQNVTLSCEQNLNHDAMYWYRQDPGQGLRLIYYSQIVNDFQKGDIAEGYSVSREKKESFPLTVTSAQKNPTAFYLCASSSQGELYEQYFGPGTRLTVT.

The chain recombines TRBV7-2 with TRBJ2-7; 7 nucleotides align to TRBD2. The CDR3 spans 17 residues. Per germline, CDR1 SGHTA and CDR2 FQGNSA. J was trimmed by 7 bases and V by 2 bases; bases with no gene match: 17. The CDR3 loop is CASSLNSGMGGSGEQYF. CDR3 coding DNA: TGTGCCAGCAGCTTAAACTCGGGGATGGGCGGGAGTGGGGAGCAGTACTTC.

The J gene is TRBJ2-3, the V gene TRBV9, with TRBD2 identical over 10 bases. There are 18 residues in the CDR3. Per germline, CDR1 SGDLS and CDR2 YYNGEE. V was pared by 4 bases and J by 1 base, with 12 bases of the junction left unmatched. The chain's CDR3 is CASSSTRTSGFGTDTQYF. Here the CDR3 DNA reads TGTGCCAGCAGCTCCACGCGGACTAGCGGTTTTGGCACAGATACGCAGTATTTT.

V gene TRBV7-2 combines with J gene TRBJ2-7; TRBD1 matches 7 bases. Germline V gene lookup returns CDR1 SGHTA and CDR2 FQGNSA. This CDR3 region has 13 residues. Trimming at V came to 2 bases and at J to 6 bases, leaving 4 bases not matched to a gene. DNA for the CDR3: TGTGCCAGCAGCTTATTACAGGGGAGCGAGCAGTACTTC. Protein product: CASSLLQGSEQYF.

V gene TRBV14 combines with J gene TRBJ2-1; 15 bases agree with TRBD2. With 0 bases clipped from V and 11 bases from J, the junction kept 2 bases outside the gene matches. Germline values: CDR1 SGHDN, CDR2 FVKESK. This CDR3 has 15 residues. In DNA, the CDR3 is TGTGCCAGCAGCCAAGATGGGACTAGCGGGAGGAAGCAGTTCTTC. It specifies CASSQDGTSGRKQFF.

In its sample, this clone was seen once. The chain recombines TRBV6-6 with TRBJ2-2; TRBD2 aligns across 7 bases. The CDR3 sequence is 15 residues long. Trimming cost V 5 bases and J 2 bases; bases outside gene matches: 5. Germline V lookup: CDR1 MNHNY, CDR2 SVGAGI (reference sequence). CDR3 bases: TGTGCCAGCAGTCCCCTAGCGGCAAACACCGGGGAGCTGTTTTTT. This codes for CASSPLAANTGELFF.

The CDR3 loop reads CASSQGVNTEAFF. CDR3 DNA: TGTGCCAGCAGTCAGGGGGTGAACACTGAAGCTTTCTTT. The chain links TRBV7-3 to TRBJ1-1, with 7 bases fitting TRBD1. J gave up 0 bases and V 6 bases, and 1 base lay outside the gene matches. The CDR3 totals 13 residues. Germline V gene sequence: CDR1 SGHTA, CDR2 FQGTGA.

The chain has TRBV7-2 and TRBJ2-7; 8 bases match TRBD2. Germline V gives CDR1 SGHTA, CDR2 FQGNSA. The CDR3 contains 14 residues. The J segment lost 3 bases and the V segment lost 5 bases, leaving 6 bases of the junction unmatched. CDR3 DNA sequence: TGTGCCAGCAGCGCAACTAGCGGCGTCTACGAGCAGTACTTC. This codes for CASSATSGVYEQYF.

The gene calls are TRBV2 and TRBJ1-3; tentatively, D is TRBD1 (6 bases). CDR1 and CDR2 (germline): SNHLY, FYNNEI. V lost 4 bases and J 0 bases, leaving 13 bases between the germline ends. The length of the CDR3 is 16 residues. DNA of the CDR3: TGTGCCAGCAGTGGACAGGAGGCCGGCTCTGGAAACACCATATATTTT. This codes for CASSGQEAGSGNTIYF.

The chain carries TRBV5-6 and TRBJ2-3; a weak D match, TRBD2 (5 bases). The ends were cut back, 2 bases at V and 0 bases at J, with 10 bases in the middle. The CDR3 has 15 amino acids. Germline-derived CDR1 and CDR2 are SGHDT and YYEEEE. The CDR3 is CASSFFGGSTDTQYF. The CDR3 bases are TGTGCCAGCAGCTTCTTCGGAGGAAGCACAGATACGCAGTATTTT.

A single count supports this clone. The chain carries TRBV7-6 and TRBJ2-6; D gene unclear. V lost 7 bases and J lost 0, with 7 bases in between. Germline V gene data show CDR1 as SGHVS and CDR2 as FNYEAQ. CDR3 size: 14 residues. The CDR3 loop reads CASKSISGANVLTF. CDR3 coding DNA: TGTGCCAGCAAGAGCATCTCTGGGGCCAACGTCCTGACTTTC.

The rearrangement joins TRBV27 to TRBJ2-5, with 7 bases identical to TRBD2. Germline assignment: CDR1 MNHEY and CDR2 SMNVEV (reference sequence). The trim removed 5 bases at V and 5 bases at J, leaving 8 bases unmatched. This CDR3 contains 14 residues. CDR3 in DNA: TGTGCCAGCAGTCTTCTAGCGGCTAGGGAGACCCAGTACTTC. This codes for CASSLLAARETQYF.

The chain joins TRBV30 to TRBJ2-5; D remains ambiguous. The CDR3 sequence is 12 residues long. The germline CDR1 and CDR2 sequences are GTSNPN and SVGIG (reference sequence). Trimming removed 7 bases from V and 1 base from J, with 10 bases in between. The CDR3 bases are TGTGCCTTCACACCGGGCCAAGAGACCCAGTACTTC. Translated: CAFTPGQETQYF.

This chain links TRBV9 with TRBJ1-1, with D possibly being TRBD1 (6 bases). CDR3 length equals 15 residues. V was clipped by 3 bases and J by 3 bases, with 15 bases between them. The germline gives CDR1 SGDLS, CDR2 YYNGEE. For the CDR3, the DNA is TGTGCCAGCAGCGGTTCGGGACACTTCGACACTGAAGCTTTCTTT. It translates to CASSGSGHFDTEAFF.

The rearrangement links TRBV16 to TRBJ1-5; D is possibly TRBD1 (5 bases). The V end lost 4 bases, the J end lost 7 bases, and 14 bases lay between the germline ends. Germline CDR1 and CDR2: KGHSY and FQNENV. The length of the CDR3 is 14 residues. CDR3 sequence reads: CASSRRQGGQPQHF. Here the CDR3 DNA reads TGTGCCAGCAGCCGGCGCCAGGGTGGACAGCCCCAGCATTTT.

The chain links TRBV18 to TRBJ2-1; TRBD2 agrees at 7 bases. CDR1 and CDR2 from the germline V gene are KGHSH and LQKENI. The CDR3 is 17 amino acids. With V trimmed by 4 bases and J by 7 bases, 16 bases remained unmatched. The CDR3 region is CASSLARGDSRRNEQFF. The CDR3 coding sequence is TGTGCCAGCTCACTTGCCCGGGGGGACTCCCGGAGAAATGAGCAGTTCTTC.